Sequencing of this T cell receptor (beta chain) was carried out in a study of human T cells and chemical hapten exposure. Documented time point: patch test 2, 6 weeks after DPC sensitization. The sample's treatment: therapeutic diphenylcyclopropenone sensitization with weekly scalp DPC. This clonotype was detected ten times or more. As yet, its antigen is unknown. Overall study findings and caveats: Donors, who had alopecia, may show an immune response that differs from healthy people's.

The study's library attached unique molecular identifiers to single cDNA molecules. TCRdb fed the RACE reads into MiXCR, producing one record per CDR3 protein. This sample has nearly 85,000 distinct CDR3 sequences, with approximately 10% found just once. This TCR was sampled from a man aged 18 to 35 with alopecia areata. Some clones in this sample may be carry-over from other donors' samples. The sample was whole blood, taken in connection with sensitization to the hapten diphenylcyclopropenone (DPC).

The CDR3 nucleotides are TGCGCCAGCAGCCAGGAATCTACCCGGGACAGGGGGGGAGAGCAGTACTTC. Its protein is CASSQESTRDRGGEQYF. The J gene is TRBJ2-7, the V gene TRBV4-3; 11 bases align to TRBD1. The CDR3 sequence is 17 residues long. Germline lookup yields CDR1 LGHNA and CDR2 YSLEER. V lost 3 bases to trimming and J lost 7 bases; unmatched junction nucleotides: 14.